This T cell receptor (beta chain) was retrieved from a study of spatial heterogeneity in lung cancer (dated by TCRdb to 2018 to 2020). Concerning the study at large: More beta-chain than alpha-chain transcripts were consistently detected, likely reflecting higher beta-chain transcript abundance. In the raw uncorrected reads, each unique combination of TCR and UMI appeared more than ten times on average. Nonsynonymous mutation counts, determined by whole-exome sequencing of tumor tissue, were related to features of the TCR repertoire. In non-small cell lung cancer, the study quantitatively compared TCR alpha and beta repertoires across several tumor regions, matched nontumor lung, and blood. Both alpha and beta chains were TCR-sequenced in approximately 220 tumor regions, approximately 68 matched nontumor lung samples and around 50 PBMC samples obtained at surgery. What the work shows at the level of the full study, not this receptor alone: Ubiquitous expanded tumor TCRs showed up in blood more often at tumor resection than at routine follow-up. Confirming at a functional level the hypothesis that regional TCRs recognize regional mutations was considered to require additional single-cell paired TCR alpha and beta sequencing.

This sample's time point label indicates: sample taken at primary tumor resection. TCR sequencing used whole RNA extracted from tumor and nontumor lung tissue, or from cryopreserved PBMC samples, without cell sorting. The donors were about 65 patients from the lung TRACERx cohort who had early-stage, untreated non-small cell lung cancer. Patients were selected for TCR sequencing only if sufficient RNA was available from at least two tumor regions. There are many counts of this clonotype. Its recognized antigen is unknown. No much larger clone is present one base from it, and per-base qualities are unavailable. The germline V gene specifies SGHDN as CDR1 and FVKESK as CDR2. V drops 1 base and J drops 3 bases, leaving 12 bases in between. The CDR3 contains 16 residues, cysteine and phenylalanine counted. Only the CDR3 portion is preserved as DNA: 48 bases, with reading frame beginning at the first base.

Library construction relied on 5' RACE. The reads were generated on a NextSeq 500. The TCR library protocol attached a unique molecular identifier to each TCR cDNA molecule to allow correction of PCR and sequencing errors. The original pipeline was this. TCR identification, UMI-based error correction and CDR3 extraction were all carried out with Decombinator tools. Expanded TCRs were defined as those above a frequency of 2 per 1,000, corresponding to the top 1% of the tumor frequency distribution. Each repertoire was subsampled 100 times to 5,000 TCRs, after which Renyi diversity was computed with the R vegan package. CDR3 similarity networks were built from amino acid triplet string-kernel similarity, connecting CDR3s with pairwise similarity above 0.82. In TCRdb, the public reads were trimmed at Q25 with fastp and aligned with MiXCR, with productive beta chains retained. Duplicate CDR3 protein sequences are folded into a single record with the most common DNA and genes. The V and J calls and clone size come from TCRdb's table, not from the authors' own analysis. This sample lists under 50,000 distinct CDR3 sequences; approximately 5.2% were detected once. The ten biggest clones cover about a quarter of the sample.

Recombination connected TRBV14 to TRBJ2-2, with the D segment identity uncertain. Material: PBMCs, obtained at surgery. The TCR originated in a female donor with early-stage non-small cell lung cancer. This receptor has the CDR3 CASSQVPDGYTGELFF. The base sequence is TGTGCCAGCAGCCAAGTCCCGGACGGTTACACCGGGGAGCTGTTTTTT.